The 32 T cell receptor beta chains presented below share a single source sample, sequenced in a study of blood T cell repertoires in COVID-19. Some clones are missing from TCRdb's copy, which holds only in-frame ones; the method was immunoSEQ multiplex PCR. The table includes hundreds of thousands of clones, roughly 90% detected once. Sequencing used peripheral blood. The origin of the receptors is a woman in her 30s with COVID-19, enrolled during active disease.

The chain joins TRBV9 to TRBJ2-5; TRBD1 agrees at 7 bases. The V gene end was trimmed by 4 bases and the J gene end by 4 bases; junction bases not matched to a gene: 10. Germline V lookup: CDR1 SGDLS, CDR2 YYNGEE. The CDR3 runs to 15 residues. The CDR3 DNA reads TGTGCCAGCAGCCCAGCGACAGGGAGAGGAGAGACCCAGTACTTC. Its translation is CASSPATGRGETQYF. The whole variable domain, filled in from reference TRBV9 and TRBJ2-5, reads DSGVTQTPKHLITATGQRVTLRCSPRSGDLSVYWYQQSLDQGLQFLIQYYNGEERAKGNILERFSAQQFPDLHSELNLSSLELGDSALYFCASSPATGRGETQYFGPGTRLLVL.

The chain employs TRBV21-1 and TRBJ1-5; whether TRBD1, the table's D call, matches the DNA was not checked. TRBV21-1 is deemed a pseudogene. The CDR3 sequence is 20 residues long. CDR3 loop: CASSKKTQARGPVRNQPQHF. The CDR3 nucleotides are TGTGCCAGCAGCAAAAAAACACAGGCCAGGGGACCTGTACGCAATCAGCCCCAGCATTTT.

J is TRBJ1-2 and V is TRBV6-4, with D hard to call. The CDR3 extends over 13 amino acids. Per germline, CDR1 MRHNA and CDR2 SNTAGT. Trimming took 7 bases from V and 8 from J, leaving 17 bases between them. This chain's CDR3 is CASTSGPGRGYTF. Written as DNA, the CDR3 is TGTGCCAGCACCTCGGGCCCGGGGAGGGGCTACACCTTC.

A single count supports this clone. This chain uses TRBV15 with TRBJ2-5, with D perhaps matching TRBD2 (6 bases). Trimming shortened V by 1 base and J by 0 bases, and 12 bases separated the two germline ends. Germline V lookup: CDR1 LNHNV, CDR2 YYDKDF (reference sequence). This CDR3 has 16 amino acids. CDR3 nucleotides: TGTGCCACCAGCAGAGTGGGACTGACGTACCAAGAGACCCAGTACTTC. It codes for CATSRVGLTYQETQYF.

J is TRBJ2-5 and V is TRBV5-4; 9 bases line up with TRBD1. V trimming: 4 bases; J trimming: 3 bases; junction bases outside the gene matches: 7. The CDR3 sequence is 15 residues long. Germline CDR1 is SGHNT and CDR2 is YYREEE (reference sequence). This CDR3 reads CASSPYRDREETQYF. The DNA for the CDR3 is TGTGCCAGCAGCCCGTACCGGGACAGGGAAGAGACCCAGTACTTC.

The chain recombines TRBV4-3 with TRBJ1-2; 7 bases line up with TRBD1. V trimming: 0 bases; J trimming: 8 bases; junction bases outside the gene matches: 9. The CDR3 runs 15 residues. Germline loops: CDR1 LGHNA, CDR2 YSLEER. The CDR3 nucleotides are TGCGCCAGCAGCCAAGAGGGACAGCTGGGACGCGGCTACACCTTC. Translating gives CASSQEGQLGRGYTF.

As to this clone: Other DNA variants within this sample encode the same CDR3. The chain joins TRBV27 to TRBJ2-6, with a weak D call TRBD1 (5 bases). The ends were cut back, 3 bases at V and 0 bases at J, with 12 bases in the middle. The CDR3 sequence is 17 residues long. Germline values: CDR1 MNHEY, CDR2 SMNVEV (reference sequence). The CDR3 region is CASSFRQGRSGANVLTF. Written as DNA, the CDR3 is TGTGCCAGCAGTTTCCGGCAGGGCCGCTCTGGGGCCAACGTCCTGACTTTC.

The chain uses TRBV29-1 and TRBJ1-2; the D is unclear. The V and J ends lost 2 bases and 7 bases respectively, with 17 bases between them. The germline CDR1 and CDR2 sequences are SQVTM and ANQGSEA. This CDR3 region has 14 residues. CDR3 sequence: CSVESEVLAGGYTF. CDR3 DNA sequence: TGCAGCGTTGAATCTGAGGTCCTGGCTGGTGGCTACACCTTC.

This sequence joins TRBV29-1 and TRBJ1-4, with D perhaps TRBD1 (6 bases). This CDR3 has 13 residues. Germline V lookup: CDR1 SQVTM, CDR2 ANQGSEA. V lost 5 bases and J 5 bases, leaving 12 bases between the germline ends. CDR3 amino acids: CSVSDRTNEKLFF. The CDR3 bases are TGCAGCGTTTCGGACAGAACAAATGAAAAACTGTTTTTT. Supplemented by reference TRBV29-1 and TRBJ1-4, the full variable domain reads SAVISQKPSRDICQRGTSLTIQCQVDSQVTMMFWYRQQPGQSLTLIATANQGSEATYESGFVIDKFPISRPNLTFSTLTVSNMSPEDSSIYLCSVSDRTNEKLFFGSGTQLSVL.

This clone turned up a few times. The chain recombines TRBV4-1 with TRBJ2-3; tentatively, D is TRBD2 (6 bases). Deletions cut 2 bases from V and 5 bases from J, with 14 bases between. The germline gives CDR1 MGHRA, CDR2 YSYEKL. The CDR3 runs to 15 residues. CDR3 sequence: CASSQSTGSGDTQYF. The CDR3 coding sequence is TGCGCCAGCAGCCAATCGACTGGTAGCGGAGATACGCAGTATTTT.

The CDR3 bases are TGTGCCAGCAGCCTGATCCCCGGGACAGGGTTGGATACGCAGTATTTT. Amino acid sequence: CASSLIPGTGLDTQYF. The rearrangement uses TRBV3-1 (or the pseudogene TRBV3-2) and TRBJ2-3; 9 bases fit TRBD1. V lost 4 bases to trimming and J lost 6 bases; unmatched junction nucleotides: 11. Per germline, CDR1 LGHDT and CDR2 YNNKEL (reference sequence). The CDR3 has 16 residues.

The CDR3 nucleotides read TGTGCCAGCAGCCTACGACAGGGGTCGGCTGGAAACACCATATATTTT. This codes for CASSLRQGSAGNTIYF. This chain uses TRBV3-1 (or the pseudogene TRBV3-2) with TRBJ1-3, with 8 nucleotides matching TRBD1. V lost 4 bases to trimming and J lost 2 bases; unmatched junction nucleotides: 7. The CDR3 is made up of 16 amino acids. Germline lookup yields CDR1 LGHDT and CDR2 YNNKEL (reference sequence).

The chain has TRBV5-5 and TRBJ2-7; 14 nucleotides line up with TRBD2. Germline CDR1 and CDR2: SGHKS and YYEKEE (reference sequence). Germline trimming cut 5 bases from V and 6 bases from J; bases unmatched to any gene: 13. CDR3 length: 17 residues. In nucleotides, the CDR3 is TGTGCCAGCAGAATTACCCCCGGGACTAGCGGGAGAGGCGAGCAGTACGTC. Its protein is CASRITPGTSGRGEQYV.

This clone appeared a few times. The rearrangement joins TRBV6-4 to TRBJ1-2, with 7 bases lining up with TRBD1. CDR1 is MRHNA, CDR2 SNTAGT, per germline. The trim removed 4 bases at V and 6 bases at J, leaving 8 bases unmatched. The CDR3 covers 14 residues. The CDR3: CASSATGEGDGYTF. CDR3 nucleotides: TGTGCCAGCAGTGCTACAGGGGAAGGCGATGGCTACACCTTC.

The sample holds a few counts of this clone. This chain uses TRBV7-6 with TRBJ2-1; tentatively, D is TRBD2 (5 bases). Trimming removed 5 bases from V and 0 bases from J, with 20 bases in between. The germline CDR1 and CDR2 sequences are SGHVS and FNYEAQ. This CDR3 is 18 amino acids long. This chain's CDR3 is CASSPPLRTRLSYNEQFF. The CDR3 DNA is TGTGCCAGCAGCCCCCCGCTCCGGACTCGACTCTCCTACAATGAGCAGTTCTTC.

The chain carries TRBV11-2 and TRBJ2-3; 9 bases align to TRBD2. The germline V gene has CDR1 SGHAT and CDR2 FQNNGV. This CDR3 spans 16 amino acids. V shed 5 bases and J 5 bases; nucleotides not matched to a gene: 11. CDR3 sequence reads: CASSPLWVAGVDTQYF. In DNA form, the CDR3 reads TGTGCCAGCAGCCCTCTGTGGGTAGCGGGGGTAGATACGCAGTATTTT.

V gene TRBV6-5 combines with J gene TRBJ2-7, with 10 nucleotides matching TRBD2. The V gene end was trimmed by 6 bases and the J gene end by 5 bases; junction bases not matched to a gene: 4. The CDR3 consists of 13 residues. The germline V gene has CDR1 MNHEY and CDR2 SVGAGI. CDR3 nucleotides: TGTGCCAGCAGGTCCGGGACTAGCGACGAGCAGTACTTC. It encodes CASRSGTSDEQYF.

The V call is TRBV5-5, the J call TRBJ1-5; D not resolved. This CDR3 is 14 amino acids long. Trimming cost V 5 bases and J 0 bases, with 9 bases left between them. Germline CDR1 and CDR2: SGHKS and YYEKEE (reference sequence). The CDR3 loop reads CASSLSYSNQPQHF. DNA of the CDR3: TGTGCCAGCAGTCTGTCTTATAGCAATCAGCCCCAGCATTTT.

This clone was detected a few times. V and J are TRBV7-9 and TRBJ1-2, with a possible D match to TRBD1 (6 bases). Looked up from germline, CDR1 is SEHNR and CDR2 is FQNEAQ (reference sequence). V lost 3 bases to trimming and J lost 4 bases, with 9 bases between them. The CDR3 length is 13 residues. CDR3 in amino acids: CASSLQGIYGYTF. CDR3 bases: TGTGCCAGCAGCTTGCAGGGGATCTATGGCTACACCTTC.

V gene TRBV5-6 combines with J gene TRBJ1-3; D is perhaps TRBD1 (6 bases). CDR1 and CDR2 (germline): SGHDT, YYEEEE. The CDR3 runs 17 residues. Trimming removed 3 bases from V and 0 bases from J, with 16 bases in between. The chain's CDR3 is CASSWGSQGISGNTIYF. The CDR3 bases are TGTGCCAGCAGCTGGGGGTCACAGGGAATCTCTGGAAACACCATATATTTT.

This clone was seen only once. The chain has TRBV29-1 and TRBJ1-5; TRBD1 matches at 8 bases. The germline V gene has CDR1 SQVTM and CDR2 ANQGSEA. The CDR3 totals 14 residues. J gave up 4 bases and V 5 bases, and 7 bases lay outside the gene matches. The CDR3 loop reads CSVTGQGPNQPQHF. The CDR3, as DNA: TGCAGCGTTACCGGACAGGGACCTAATCAGCCCCAGCATTTT.

The rearrangement joins TRBV28 to TRBJ1-2; 7 bases agree with TRBD1. The junction had 15 bases not matched to a gene; V was cut back by 6 bases and J by 8 bases. The CDR3 has 15 amino acids. Germline-derived CDR1 and CDR2 are MDHEN and SYDVKM. As DNA, the CDR3 is TGTGCCAGCAGCCCAGGGGGTAGACAGGTACACGGCTACACCTTC. Translation gives CASSPGGRQVHGYTF.

J is TRBJ2-1 and V is TRBV5-1, with a tentative D call TRBD1 (6 bases). V gave up 6 bases and J gave up 0 bases, with 16 bases separating them. The length of the CDR3 is 16 residues. The germline CDR1 and CDR2 sequences are SGHRS and YFSETQ. The CDR3 DNA reads TGCGCCAGCACCTGGGGGCAGGGGAGCTCCTACAATGAGCAGTTCTTC. Its translation is CASTWGQGSSYNEQFF.

The J gene is TRBJ1-1, the V gene TRBV19; D might be TRBD1 (6 bases). V was cut by 2 bases and J by 5 bases, with 15 bases left in between. Per germline, CDR1 LNHDA and CDR2 SQIVND (reference sequence). This CDR3 is 15 amino acids long. The CDR3: CASSILAERGTEAFF. CDR3 DNA: TGTGCCAGTAGTATATTGGCGGAGAGGGGGACTGAAGCTTTCTTT.

The chain is built from TRBV7-2 and TRBJ1-1; maybe TRBD1 (6 bases). The germline CDR1 and CDR2 sequences are SGHTA and FQGNSA. The CDR3 consists of 14 residues. V was cut by 6 bases and J by 2 bases, with 13 bases left in between. The CDR3 DNA follows: TGTGCCAGCAGACCGGACAGTATCAACACTGAAGCTTTCTTT. Protein: CASRPDSINTEAFF.

The chain is built from TRBV14 and TRBJ1-6; the D gene is possibly TRBD1 (5 bases). Trimming shortened V by 0 bases and J by 7 bases, and 10 bases separated the two germline ends. The CDR3 totals 15 residues. Germline CDR1 and CDR2: SGHDN and FVKESK. The CDR3 sequence: CASSQDRPGNSPLHF. CDR3 in DNA: TGTGCCAGCAGCCAAGATCGCCCAGGGAATTCACCCCTCCACTTT. The full variable domain, completed using reference TRBV14 and TRBJ1-6, is EAGVTQFPSHSVIEKGQTVTLRCDPISGHDNLYWYRRVMGKEIKFLLHFVKESKQDESGMPNNRFLAERTGGTYSTLKVQPAELEDSGVYFCASSQDRPGNSPLHFGNGTRLTVT.

This chain connects TRBV11-3 to TRBJ2-1, with D maybe TRBD2 (5 bases). This CDR3 is 14 amino acids long. The germline V gene encodes CDR1 SGHNT and CDR2 YENEEA. Trimming shortened V by 1 base and J by 5 bases, and 9 bases separated the two germline ends. The CDR3 spells CASSLAGFNNEQFF. The CDR3 region has the DNA TGTGCCAGCAGCTTAGCGGGGTTCAACAATGAGCAGTTCTTC. The entire variable domain, with the rest obtained from reference TRBV11-3 and TRBJ2-1, is as follows: EAGVVQSPRYKIIEKKQPVAFWCNPISGHNTLYWYLQNLGQGPELLIRYENEEAVDDSQLPKDRFSAERLKGVDSTLKIQPAELGDSAVYLCASSLAGFNNEQFFGPGTRLTVL.

The chain employs TRBV7-9 and TRBJ1-2, with D perhaps matching TRBD1 (6 bases). This CDR3 contains 13 residues. Germline CDR1 SEHNR, CDR2 FQNEAQ (reference sequence). The V and J ends lost 5 bases and 7 bases respectively, with 14 bases between them. The CDR3 loop is CASSPDRSSGYTF. CDR3 in DNA: TGTGCCAGCAGCCCAGACAGGAGCAGTGGCTACACCTTC.

This chain uses TRBV4-3 with TRBJ1-4; D unresolved. The CDR3 is 13 residues long. The V and J ends lost 1 base and 10 bases respectively, with 10 bases between them. Looked up from germline, CDR1 is LGHNA and CDR2 is YSLEER. CDR3 in DNA: TGCGCCAGCAGCCAAGTGAGGGATGGAAAACTGTTTTTT. As protein: CASSQVRDGKLFF.

This chain links TRBV27 with TRBJ2-3, with D tentatively TRBD1 (5 bases). Trimming took 6 bases from V and 0 from J, leaving 13 bases between them. The germline gives CDR1 MNHEY, CDR2 SMNVEV (reference sequence). CDR3 size: 15 residues. The CDR3 protein is CASSVMGPSTDTQYF. The CDR3 DNA is TGTGCCAGCAGCGTCATGGGGCCTAGCACAGATACGCAGTATTTT.

V gene TRBV7-8 combines with J gene TRBJ2-5; tentative D call: TRBD1 (6 bases). With 0 bases removed from V and 5 bases from J, the gap between germline ends came to 10 bases. This CDR3 spans 14 amino acids. From germline, CDR1 is SGHVS and CDR2 FQNEAQ. CDR3: CASSLAGGGETQYF. The CDR3 region has the DNA TGTGCCAGCAGCTTAGCGGGTGGGGGCGAGACCCAGTACTTC.

V usage is TRBV10-2 and J usage is TRBJ2-3; maybe TRBD1 (6 bases). The V gene's germline CDR1 is WSHSY and CDR2 SAAADI. The V end was cut by 9 bases, the J end by 4 bases, with 14 bases between. CDR3 length: 13 residues. CDR3 in DNA: TGCGCCAGTATCCGACAGGTGGCAGATACGCAGTATTTT. Its protein is CASIRQVADTQYF.